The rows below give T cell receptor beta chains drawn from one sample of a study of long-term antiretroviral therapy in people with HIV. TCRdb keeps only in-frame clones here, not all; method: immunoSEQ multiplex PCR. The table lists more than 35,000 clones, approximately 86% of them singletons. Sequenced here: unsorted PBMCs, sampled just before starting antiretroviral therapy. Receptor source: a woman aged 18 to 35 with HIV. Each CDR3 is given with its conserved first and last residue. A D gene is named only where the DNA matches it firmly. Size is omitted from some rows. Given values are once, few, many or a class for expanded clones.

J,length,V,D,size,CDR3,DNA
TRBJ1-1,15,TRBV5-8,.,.,CASSLVTGLGTEAFF,TGTGCCAGCAGCTTGGTCACAGGGCTTGGGACTGAAGCTTTCTTT
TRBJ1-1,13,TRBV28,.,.,CASSLGENTEAFF,TGTGCCAGCAGTTTAGGCGAGAACACTGAAGCTTTCTTT
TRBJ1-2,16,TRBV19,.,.,CASSLPEGFANYGYTF,TGTGCCAGTAGCCTCCCAGAGGGTTTTGCTAACTATGGCTACACCTTC
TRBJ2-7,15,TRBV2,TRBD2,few,CASSKPSGREGEQYF,TGTGCCAGCAGTAAACCTAGCGGGAGAGAGGGCGAGCAGTACTTC
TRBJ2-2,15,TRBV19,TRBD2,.,CASSTGLAGPGELFF,TGTGCCAGTAGCACGGGACTAGCGGGACCCGGGGAGCTGTTTTTT
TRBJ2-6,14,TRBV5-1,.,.,CASSLVAGANVLTF,TGCGCCAGCAGCTTGGTGGCTGGGGCCAACGTCCTGACTTTC
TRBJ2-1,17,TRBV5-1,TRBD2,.,CASSLARVAGGNNEQFF,TGCGCCAGCAGCTTGGCCCGTGTAGCGGGAGGGAATAATGAGCAGTTCTTC
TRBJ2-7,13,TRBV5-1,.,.,CASSYGPSYEQYF,TGCGCCAGCAGCTACGGGCCCTCCTACGAGCAGTACTTC
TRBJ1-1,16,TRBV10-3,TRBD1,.,CAISELTGGVDTEAFF,TGTGCCATCAGTGAGTTGACAGGGGGCGTAGACACTGAAGCTTTCTTT
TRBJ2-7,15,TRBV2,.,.,CASSDVKTWPYEQYF,TGTGCCAGCAGTGATGTCAAAACGTGGCCCTACGAGCAGTACTTC
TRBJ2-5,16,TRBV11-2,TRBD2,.,CASSGRTSGMRETQYF,TGTGCCAGCAGCGGGAGGACTAGCGGGATGAGGGAGACCCAGTACTTC
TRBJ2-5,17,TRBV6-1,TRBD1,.,CASSERLKGLTGETQYF,TGTGCCAGCAGTGAAAGATTAAAGGGATTGACAGGGGAGACCCAGTACTTC
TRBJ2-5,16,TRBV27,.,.,CASSLFWGPREETQYF,TGTGCCAGCAGTTTATTCTGGGGTCCGAGGGAAGAGACCCAGTACTTC
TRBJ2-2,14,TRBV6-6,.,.,CASRLGGNTGELFF,TGTGCCAGCCGCCTGGGTGGGAACACCGGGGAGCTGTTTTTT
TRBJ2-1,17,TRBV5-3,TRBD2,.,CARSCSLTREAGNEQFF,TGTGCCAGAAGCTGTTCTTTAACGCGGGAGGCGGGGAATGAGCAGTTCTTC
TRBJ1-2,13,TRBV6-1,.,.,CASSDQGDYGYTF,TGTGCCAGCAGTGATCAGGGAGACTATGGCTACACCTTC
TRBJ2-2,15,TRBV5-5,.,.,CASSSRTANTGELFF,TGTGCCAGCAGCTCCAGGACGGCGAACACCGGGGAGCTGTTTTTT
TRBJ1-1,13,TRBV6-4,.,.,CASSDYPGAEAFF,TGTGCCAGCAGTGACTACCCAGGGGCAGAAGCTTTCTTT
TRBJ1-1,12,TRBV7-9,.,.,CASSLSNTEAFF,TGTGCCAGCAGCTTAAGCAACACTGAAGCTTTCTTT
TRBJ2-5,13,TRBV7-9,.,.,CASSFWLQETQYF,TGTGCCAGCAGCTTCTGGCTCCAAGAGACCCAGTACTTC
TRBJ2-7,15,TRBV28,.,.,CASSPAGQVPHEQYF,TGTGCCAGCAGTCCTGCGGGACAAGTCCCCCACGAGCAGTACTTC
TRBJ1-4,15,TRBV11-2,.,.,CASSPTGSPNEKLFF,TGTGCCAGCAGCCCGACGGGGAGCCCTAATGAAAAACTGTTTTTT
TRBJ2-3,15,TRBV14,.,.,CASSQETGRTDTQYF,TGTGCCAGCAGCCAAGAAACAGGGCGCACAGATACGCAGTATTTT
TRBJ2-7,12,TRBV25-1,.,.,CASRLSAYEQYF,TGTGCCAGCCGGCTTAGTGCCTACGAGCAGTACTTC
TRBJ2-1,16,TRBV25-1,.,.,CASSEGIAGTYNEQFF,TGTGCCAGCAGTGAAGGAATCGCGGGAACCTACAATGAGCAGTTCTTC
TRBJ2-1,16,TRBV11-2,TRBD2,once,CASSLRVSGNGNEQFF,TGTGCCAGCAGCTTAAGAGTTAGCGGGAACGGCAATGAGCAGTTCTTC
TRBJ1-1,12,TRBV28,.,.,CASSLTPLGAFF,TGTGCCAGCAGTTTGACCCCTTTGGGCGCTTTCTTT
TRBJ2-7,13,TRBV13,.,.,CASSSLLSYEQYF,TGTGCCAGCAGCTCGCTTCTCTCCTACGAGCAGTACTTC
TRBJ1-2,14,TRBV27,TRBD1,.,CASSLDRGEGGYTF,TGTGCCAGCAGTTTAGACAGGGGGGAAGGTGGCTACACCTTC
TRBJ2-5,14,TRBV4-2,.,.,CASSQDEGRETQYF,TGTGCCAGCAGCCAAGACGAGGGTCGGGAGACCCAGTACTTC
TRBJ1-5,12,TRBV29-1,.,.,CSAALPQGPQHF,TGCAGCGCCGCATTGCCACAGGGGCCCCAGCATTTT
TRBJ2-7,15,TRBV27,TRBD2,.,CASSDSPSGSSEQYF,TGTGCCAGCAGTGATAGTCCTAGCGGGAGCTCCGAGCAGTACTTC
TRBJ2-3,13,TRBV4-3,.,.,CASSQDWEDTQYF,TGCGCCAGCAGCCAAGATTGGGAAGATACGCAGTATTTT
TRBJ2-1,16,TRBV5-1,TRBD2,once,CASSLIASGSYNEQFF,TGCGCCAGCAGCTTGATCGCTAGCGGCTCCTACAATGAGCAGTTCTTC